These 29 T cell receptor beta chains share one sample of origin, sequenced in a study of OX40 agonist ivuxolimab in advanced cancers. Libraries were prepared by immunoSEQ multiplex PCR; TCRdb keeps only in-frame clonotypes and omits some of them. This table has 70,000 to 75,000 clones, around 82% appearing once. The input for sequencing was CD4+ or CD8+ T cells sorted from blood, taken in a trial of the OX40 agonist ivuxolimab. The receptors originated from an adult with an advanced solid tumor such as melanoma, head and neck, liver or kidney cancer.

CDR3 nucleotides: TGTGCCAGCAGCTTCTTTGCAGATACGCAGTATTTT. It codes for CASSFFADTQYF. The chain uses TRBV7-2 and TRBJ2-3; D not certain. Germline values: CDR1 SGHTA, CDR2 FQGNSA. The CDR3 runs 12 residues. The ends were cut back, 3 bases at V and 4 bases at J, with 5 bases in the middle. Full variable domain (rest looked up from reference TRBV7-2 and TRBJ2-3): GAGVSQSPSNKVTEKGKDVELRCDPISGHTALYWYRQSLGQGLEFLIYFQGNSAPDKSGLPSDRFSAERTGGSVSTLTIQRTQQEDSAVYLCASSFFADTQYFGPGTRLTVL.

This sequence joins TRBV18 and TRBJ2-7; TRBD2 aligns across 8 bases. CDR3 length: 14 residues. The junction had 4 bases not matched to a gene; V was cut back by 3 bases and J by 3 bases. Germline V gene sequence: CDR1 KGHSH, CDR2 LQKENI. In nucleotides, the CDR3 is TGTGCCAGCTCACCGACTAGCGCGGACTACGAGCAGTACTTC. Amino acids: CASSPTSADYEQYF. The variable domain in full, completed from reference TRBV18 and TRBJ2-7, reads NAGVMQNPRHLVRRRGQEARLRCSPMKGHSHVYWYRQLPEEGLKFMVYLQKENIIDESGMPKERFSAEFPKEGPSILRIQQVVRGDSAAYFCASSPTSADYEQYFGPGTRLTVT.

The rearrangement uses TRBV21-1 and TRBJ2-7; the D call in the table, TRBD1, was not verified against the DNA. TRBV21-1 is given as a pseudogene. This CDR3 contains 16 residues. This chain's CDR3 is CASSKSFRCASYEQYF. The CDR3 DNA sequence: TGTGCCAGCAGCAAATCTTTCAGGTGCGCTTCCTACGAGCAGTACTTC.

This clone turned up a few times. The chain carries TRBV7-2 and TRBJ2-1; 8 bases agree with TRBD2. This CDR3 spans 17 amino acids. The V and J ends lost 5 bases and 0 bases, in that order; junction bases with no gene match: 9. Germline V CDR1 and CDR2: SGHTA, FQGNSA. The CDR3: CASSPLPGGSSYNEQFF. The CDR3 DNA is TGTGCCAGCAGCCCACTACCGGGGGGGAGCTCCTACAATGAGCAGTTCTTC.

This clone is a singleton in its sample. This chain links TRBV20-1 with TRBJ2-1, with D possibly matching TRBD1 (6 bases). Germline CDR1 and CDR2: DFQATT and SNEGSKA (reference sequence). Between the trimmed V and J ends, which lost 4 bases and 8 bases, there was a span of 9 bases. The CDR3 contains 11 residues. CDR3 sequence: CSANRVYEQFF. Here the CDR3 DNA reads TGCAGTGCTAACAGGGTCTATGAGCAGTTCTTC.

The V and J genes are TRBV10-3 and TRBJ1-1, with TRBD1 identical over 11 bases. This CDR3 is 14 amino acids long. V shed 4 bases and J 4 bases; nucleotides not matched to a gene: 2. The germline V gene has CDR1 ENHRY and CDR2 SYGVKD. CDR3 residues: CAISGGQGATEAFF. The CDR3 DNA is TGTGCCATCAGTGGCGGACAGGGGGCCACTGAAGCTTTCTTT.

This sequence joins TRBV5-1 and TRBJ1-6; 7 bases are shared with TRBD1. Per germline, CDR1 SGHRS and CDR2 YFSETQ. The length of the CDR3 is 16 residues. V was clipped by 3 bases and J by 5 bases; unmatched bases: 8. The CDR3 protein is CASSSQGGSDNSPLHF. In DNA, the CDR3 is TGCGCCAGCAGCTCCCAGGGGGGTTCGGATAATTCACCCCTCCACTTT. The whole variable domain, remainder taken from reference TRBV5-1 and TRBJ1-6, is KAGVTQTPRYLIKTRGQQVTLSCSPISGHRSVSWYQQTPGQGLQFLFEYFSETQRNKGNFPGRFSGRQFSNSRSEMNVSTLELGDSALYLCASSSQGGSDNSPLHFGNGTRLTVT.

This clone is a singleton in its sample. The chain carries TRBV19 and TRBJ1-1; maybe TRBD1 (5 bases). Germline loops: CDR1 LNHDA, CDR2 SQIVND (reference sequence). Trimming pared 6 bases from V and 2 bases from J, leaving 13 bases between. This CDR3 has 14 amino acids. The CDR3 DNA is TGTGCCAGTAGCCGCCGGGACGGAAACACTGAAGCTTTCTTT. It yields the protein CASSRRDGNTEAFF.

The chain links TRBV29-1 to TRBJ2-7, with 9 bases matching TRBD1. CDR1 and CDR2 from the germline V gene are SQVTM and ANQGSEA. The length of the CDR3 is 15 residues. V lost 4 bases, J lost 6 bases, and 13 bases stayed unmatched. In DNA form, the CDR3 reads TGCAGCGTTGGAGGGGACAGGGTAAGCCTCGGCGAGCAGTACTTC. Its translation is CSVGGDRVSLGEQYF.

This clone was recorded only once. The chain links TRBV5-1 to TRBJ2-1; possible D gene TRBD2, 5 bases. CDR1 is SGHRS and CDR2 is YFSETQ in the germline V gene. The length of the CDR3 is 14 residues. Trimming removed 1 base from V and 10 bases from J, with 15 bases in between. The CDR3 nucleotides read TGCGCCAGCAGCTTGTTAACGGGGAGAGGGGAGCAGTTCTTC. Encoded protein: CASSLLTGRGEQFF.

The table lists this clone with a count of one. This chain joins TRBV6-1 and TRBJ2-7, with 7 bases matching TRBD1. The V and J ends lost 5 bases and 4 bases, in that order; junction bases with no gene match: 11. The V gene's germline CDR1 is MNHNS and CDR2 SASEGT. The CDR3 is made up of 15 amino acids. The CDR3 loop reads CASSLTGVVEYEQYF. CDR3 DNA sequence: TGTGCCAGCAGTTTAACAGGGGTGGTGGAGTACGAGCAGTACTTC.

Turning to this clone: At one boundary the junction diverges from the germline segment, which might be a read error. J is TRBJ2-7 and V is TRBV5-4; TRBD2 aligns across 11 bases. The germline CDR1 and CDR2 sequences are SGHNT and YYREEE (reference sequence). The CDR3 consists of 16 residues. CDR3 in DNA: TGCGCCAGCAGCCCAATGGGGACTAGCGGACTGGGGGAGCAGTACTTC. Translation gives CASSPMGTSGLGEQYF. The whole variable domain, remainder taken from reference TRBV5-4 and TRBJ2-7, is ETGVTQSPTHLIKTRGQQVTLRCSSQSGHNTVSWYQQALGQGPQFIFQYYREEENGRGNFPPRFSGLQFPNYSSELNVNALELDDSALYLCASSPMGTSGLGEQYFGPGTRLTVT.

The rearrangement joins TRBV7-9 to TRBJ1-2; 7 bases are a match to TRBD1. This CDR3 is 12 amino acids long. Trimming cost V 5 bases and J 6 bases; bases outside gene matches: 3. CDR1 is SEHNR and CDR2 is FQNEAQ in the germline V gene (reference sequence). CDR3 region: CASSVQGNGYTF. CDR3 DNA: TGTGCCAGCAGCGTACAGGGGAATGGCTACACCTTC.

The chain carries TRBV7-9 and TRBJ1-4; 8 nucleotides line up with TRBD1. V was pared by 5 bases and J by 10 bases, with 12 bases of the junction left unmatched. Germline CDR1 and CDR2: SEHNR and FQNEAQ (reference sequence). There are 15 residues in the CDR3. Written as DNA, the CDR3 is TGTGCCAGCAGCCGCCCGGGGACAGGCGAAGTAAAACTGTTTTTT. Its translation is CASSRPGTGEVKLFF.

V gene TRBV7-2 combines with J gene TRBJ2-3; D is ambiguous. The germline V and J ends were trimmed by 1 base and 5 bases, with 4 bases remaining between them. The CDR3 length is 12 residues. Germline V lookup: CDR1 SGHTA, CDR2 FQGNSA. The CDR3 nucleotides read TGTGCCAGCAGCTTAGATGGAGATACGCAGTATTTT. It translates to CASSLDGDTQYF.

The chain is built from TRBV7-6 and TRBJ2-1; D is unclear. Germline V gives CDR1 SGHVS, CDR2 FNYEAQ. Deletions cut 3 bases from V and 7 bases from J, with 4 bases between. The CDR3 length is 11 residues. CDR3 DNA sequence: TGTGCCAGCAGCTTGGAGAATGAGCAGTTCTTC. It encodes CASSLENEQFF. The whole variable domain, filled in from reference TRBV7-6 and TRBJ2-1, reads GAGVSQSPRYKVTKRGQDVALRCDPISGHVSLYWYRQALGQGPEFLTYFNYEAQQDKSGLPNDRFSAERPEGSISTLTIQRTEQRDSAMYRCASSLENEQFFGPGTRLTVL.

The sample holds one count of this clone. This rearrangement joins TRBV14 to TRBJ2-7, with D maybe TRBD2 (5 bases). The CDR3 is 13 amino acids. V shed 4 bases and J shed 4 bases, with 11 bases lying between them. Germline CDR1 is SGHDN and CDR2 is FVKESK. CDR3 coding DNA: TGTGCCAGCAGCCGGTTGCCGGGGTACGAGCAGTACTTC. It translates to CASSRLPGYEQYF.

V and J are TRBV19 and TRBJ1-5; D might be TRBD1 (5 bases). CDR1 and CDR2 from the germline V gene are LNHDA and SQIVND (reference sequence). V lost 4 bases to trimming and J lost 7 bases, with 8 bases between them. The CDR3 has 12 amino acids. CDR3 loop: CASSTRGQPQHF. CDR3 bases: TGTGCCAGTAGTACTAGGGGCCAGCCCCAGCATTTT. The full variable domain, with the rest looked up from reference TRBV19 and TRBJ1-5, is DGGITQSPKYLFRKEGQNVTLSCEQNLNHDAMYWYRQDPGQGLRLIYYSQIVNDFQKGDIAEGYSVSREKKESFPLTVTSAQKNPTAFYLCASSTRGQPQHFGDGTRLSIL.

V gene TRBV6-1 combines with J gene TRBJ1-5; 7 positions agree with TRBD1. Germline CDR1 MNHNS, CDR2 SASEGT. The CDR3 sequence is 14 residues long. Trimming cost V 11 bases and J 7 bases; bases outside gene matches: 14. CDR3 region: CAAQQGPLDQPQHF. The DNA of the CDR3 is TGTGCCGCCCAACAGGGGCCCCTTGACCAGCCCCAGCATTTT.

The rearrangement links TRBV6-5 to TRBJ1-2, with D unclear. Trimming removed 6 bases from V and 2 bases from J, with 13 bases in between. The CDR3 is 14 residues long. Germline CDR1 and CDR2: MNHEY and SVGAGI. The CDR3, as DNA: TGTGCCAGCAGCCCCCGGCAGACCAACTATGGCTACACCTTC. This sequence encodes CASSPRQTNYGYTF.

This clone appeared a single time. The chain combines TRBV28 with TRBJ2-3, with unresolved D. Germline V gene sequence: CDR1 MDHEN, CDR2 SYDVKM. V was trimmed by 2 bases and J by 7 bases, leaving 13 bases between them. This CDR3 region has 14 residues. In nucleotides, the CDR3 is TGTGCCAGCAGTTTAAGCCCCAATACAAATACGCAGTATTTT. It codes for CASSLSPNTNTQYF.

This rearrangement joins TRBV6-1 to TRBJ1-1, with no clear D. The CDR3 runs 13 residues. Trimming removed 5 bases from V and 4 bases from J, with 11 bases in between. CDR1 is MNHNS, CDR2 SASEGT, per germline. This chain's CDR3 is CASSWGGVTEAFF. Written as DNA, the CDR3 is TGTGCCAGCAGTTGGGGTGGTGTCACTGAAGCTTTCTTT.

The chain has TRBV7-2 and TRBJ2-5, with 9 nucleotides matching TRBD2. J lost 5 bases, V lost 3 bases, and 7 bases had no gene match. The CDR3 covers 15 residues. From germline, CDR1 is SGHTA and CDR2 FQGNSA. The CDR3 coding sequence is TGTGCCAGCAGCTTCGGACTAGCGACCGGGGAGACCCAGTACTTC. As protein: CASSFGLATGETQYF. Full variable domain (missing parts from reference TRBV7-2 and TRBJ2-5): GAGVSQSPSNKVTEKGKDVELRCDPISGHTALYWYRQSLGQGLEFLIYFQGNSAPDKSGLPSDRFSAERTGGSVSTLTIQRTQQEDSAVYLCASSFGLATGETQYFGPGTRLLVL.

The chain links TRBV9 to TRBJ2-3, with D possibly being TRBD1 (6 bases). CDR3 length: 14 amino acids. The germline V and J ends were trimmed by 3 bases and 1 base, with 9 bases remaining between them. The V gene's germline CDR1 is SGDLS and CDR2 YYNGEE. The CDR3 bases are TGTGCCAGCAGCGGGGACATCGGCACAGATACGCAGTATTTT. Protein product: CASSGDIGTDTQYF.

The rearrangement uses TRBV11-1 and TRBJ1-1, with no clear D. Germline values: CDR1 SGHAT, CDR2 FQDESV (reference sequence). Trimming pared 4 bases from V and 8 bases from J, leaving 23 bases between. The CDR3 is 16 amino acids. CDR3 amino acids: CASSYRRDPVNDEAFF. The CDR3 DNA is TGTGCCAGCAGCTACCGCCGGGATCCGGTTAACGACGAAGCTTTCTTT.

CDR3 in DNA: TGTGCCAGCAGTTACGCCGGGGTTCGGGGGAAACTGTTTTTT. The encoded protein is CASSYAGVRGKLFF. The chain uses TRBV6-5 and TRBJ1-4, with D perhaps TRBD1 (5 bases). This CDR3 is built from 14 residues. Germline CDR1 MNHEY, CDR2 SVGAGI. Trimming shortened V by 2 bases and J by 11 bases, and 15 bases separated the two germline ends.

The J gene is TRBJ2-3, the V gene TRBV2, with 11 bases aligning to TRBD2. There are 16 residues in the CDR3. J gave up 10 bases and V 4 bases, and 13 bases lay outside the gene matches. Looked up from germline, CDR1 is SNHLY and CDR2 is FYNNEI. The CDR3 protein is CASSGLPGTSGGSQYF. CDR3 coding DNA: TGTGCCAGCAGTGGGCTACCCGGGACTAGCGGAGGTTCGCAGTATTTT.

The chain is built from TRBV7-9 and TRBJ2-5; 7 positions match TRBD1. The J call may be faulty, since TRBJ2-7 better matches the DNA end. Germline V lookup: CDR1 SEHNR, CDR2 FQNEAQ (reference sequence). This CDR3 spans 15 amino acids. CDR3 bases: TGTGCCAGCAGCCGCCTTGGGGACAGATCCTACGAGCAGTACTTC. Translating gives CASSRLGDRSYEQYF.

In nucleotides, the CDR3 is TGTGCCAGCAGCACGGACAGAAAAAGGGAGCTGTTTTTT. This sequence encodes CASSTDRKRELFF. V is TRBV5-6 and J is TRBJ2-2; weak D call: TRBD1 (6 bases). CDR1 is SGHDT and CDR2 is YYEEEE in the germline V gene. Trimming removed 4 bases from V and 9 bases from J, with 13 bases in between. The CDR3 loop spans 13 amino acids.